Listed here are 8 T cell receptor beta chains from one sample, sequenced in a study of beta chain features in type 1 diabetes. Study-level findings and limits: A moderate, significant TCRB CDR3 shortening appeared in type 1 diabetes across four CD4+ subsets.

The antigens of these receptors remain unknown. The isolated RNA, all of it, was reverse transcribed, so expressed TCRB transcripts were what got sequenced. Sequencing was performed with immunoSEQ multiplex PCR; in TCRdb, only in-frame clones are kept and a portion is missing. The data show around 690,000 clones, roughly 12% seen once. The sample taken for sequencing was naive CD4+ T cells from blood. Source of these receptors: a man under 40 with type 1 diabetes.

This clone was found a few times. The chain recombines TRBV7-2 with TRBJ2-5; D remains ambiguous. The CDR3 sequence is 14 residues long. The ends were cut back, 5 bases at V and 3 bases at J, with 13 bases in the middle. CDR1 and CDR2 (germline): SGHTA, FQGNSA. CDR3 in DNA: TGTGCCAGCAGCCGTAGCCCAACCGAAGAGACCCAGTACTTC. Its translation is CASSRSPTEETQYF. The whole variable domain, filled in from reference TRBV7-2 and TRBJ2-5, reads GAGVSQSPSNKVTEKGKDVELRCDPISGHTALYWYRQSLGQGLEFLIYFQGNSAPDKSGLPSDRFSAERTGGSVSTLTIQRTQQEDSAVYLCASSRSPTEETQYFGPGTRLLVL.

The chain has TRBV2 and TRBJ1-1; tentative D call: TRBD1 (6 bases). Germline lookup yields CDR1 SNHLY and CDR2 FYNNEI. Trimming removed 5 bases at V and 0 bases at J, with 10 bases between. This CDR3 region has 14 residues. The CDR3 reads CASSPQGMNTEAFF. CDR3 nucleotides: TGTGCCAGCAGTCCACAGGGCATGAACACTGAAGCTTTCTTT.

This clone was seen a handful of times. The J gene is TRBJ2-7, the V gene TRBV29-1; TRBD2 is a possible D gene (5 bases). The germline gives CDR1 SQVTM, CDR2 ANQGSEA. V lost 5 bases and J 2 bases, leaving 13 bases between the germline ends. This CDR3 comprises 13 residues. As DNA, the CDR3 is TGCAGCGTTACCTGGACTGGCACCTACGAGCAGTACTTC. It yields the protein CSVTWTGTYEQYF.

In this sample, this clone turned up a few times. The V gene is TRBV4-2, the J gene TRBJ1-1, with 11 nucleotides matching TRBD1. The CDR3 contains 18 residues. Germline V gene sequence: CDR1 LGHNA, CDR2 YNFKEQ. The ends lost 4 bases at V and 3 bases at J; junction bases unmatched: 13. CDR3 sequence reads: CASSRMVIGDRGDTEAFF. The CDR3, as DNA: TGTGCCAGCAGCCGAATGGTAATAGGGGACAGGGGGGACACTGAAGCTTTCTTT.

J is TRBJ2-7 and V is TRBV19; D possibly matches TRBD1 or TRBD2 (5 bases each). The CDR3 sequence is 16 residues long. Germline V CDR1 and CDR2: LNHDA, SQIVND (reference sequence). The V and J ends lost 5 bases and 1 base respectively, with 18 bases between them. The CDR3 is CASSPLGTHASYEQYF. In DNA, the CDR3 is TGTGCCAGTAGTCCCCTCGGGACGCACGCTTCCTACGAGCAGTACTTC.

This clone was seen a handful of times. The CDR3 here is CASSLERATDTQYF. The DNA of the CDR3 is TGTGCCAGCAGTCTCGAGCGGGCCACAGATACGCAGTATTTT. The V gene is TRBV6-5, the J gene TRBJ2-3; possibly TRBD2 for D (6 bases). The CDR3 runs 14 residues. With 5 bases removed from V and 2 bases from J, the gap between germline ends came to 11 bases. Germline V gene data show CDR1 as MNHEY and CDR2 as SVGAGI.

V is TRBV5-1 and J is TRBJ2-5, with 7 bases fitting TRBD2. This CDR3 spans 15 amino acids. With 2 bases clipped from V and 0 bases from J, the junction kept 4 bases outside the gene matches. CDR1 and CDR2 (germline): SGHRS, YFSETQ. In nucleotides, the CDR3 is TGCGCCAGCAGCTTACTGAGCGGGGACCAAGAGACCCAGTACTTC. Protein: CASSLLSGDQETQYF. Filled out from reference TRBV5-1 and TRBJ2-5, the complete variable domain reads KAGVTQTPRYLIKTRGQQVTLSCSPISGHRSVSWYQQTPGQGLQFLFEYFSETQRNKGNFPGRFSGRQFSNSRSEMNVSTLELGDSALYLCASSLLSGDQETQYFGPGTRLLVL.

V usage is TRBV19 and J usage is TRBJ2-1; 7 nucleotides line up with TRBD1. This CDR3 comprises 16 residues. Trimming removed 4 bases from V and 4 bases from J; junction bases left unmatched: 10. Germline V lookup: CDR1 LNHDA, CDR2 SQIVND (reference sequence). CDR3 protein: CASSSPPGQIYNEQFF. The CDR3 DNA reads as TGTGCCAGTAGTAGCCCTCCGGGACAGATTTACAATGAGCAGTTCTTC.